Following are 17 T cell receptor beta chains from one sample sequenced in a study of blood T cell repertoires in COVID-19. Here immunoSEQ multiplex PCR was the method, and the copy in TCRdb shows in-frame clones only, minus some. The top ten clones hold about 12% of a sample with 240,000 or so clones, about 84% of them seen once. Sequencing input: peripheral blood. Receptors originate from a man aged 80 or over with acute or convalescent COVID-19.

The CDR3 spells CASSILPPTSGYYNEQFF. The DNA for the CDR3 is TGTGCCAGTAGTATCCTTCCCCCGACTAGCGGGTACTACAATGAGCAGTTCTTC. V and J are TRBV19 and TRBJ2-1, with TRBD2 matching 10 bases. The V gene's germline CDR1 is LNHDA and CDR2 SQIVND (reference sequence). This CDR3 has 18 residues. Losses at the gene ends were 3 bases for V and 3 bases for J; bases not matched to a gene: 11. The full variable domain, in which reference TRBV19 and TRBJ2-1 provide the parts outside the CDR3, is DGGITQSPKYLFRKEGQNVTLSCEQNLNHDAMYWYRQDPGQGLRLIYYSQIVNDFQKGDIAEGYSVSREKKESFPLTVTSAQKNPTAFYLCASSILPPTSGYYNEQFFGPGTRLTVL.

The chain recombines TRBV2 with TRBJ2-1, with D unclear. The CDR3 contains 14 residues. The germline V gene encodes CDR1 SNHLY and CDR2 FYNNEI. V was clipped by 5 bases and J by 0 bases, with 8 bases between them. CDR3 bases: TGTGCCAGCAGTCCTATGAGCTCCTACAATGAGCAGTTCTTC. This encodes CASSPMSSYNEQFF. The full variable domain, in which reference TRBV2 and TRBJ2-1 provide the parts outside the CDR3, is EPEVTQTPSHQVTQMGQEVILRCVPISNHLYFYWYRQILGQKVEFLVSFYNNEISEKSEIFDDQFSVERPDGSNFTLKIRSTKLEDSAMYFCASSPMSSYNEQFFGPGTRLTVL.

CDR3 nucleotide sequence: TGTGCCAGCAGCCCGGGACAGGGGGCCCCCCGTCAGTTCTTC. It codes for CASSPGQGAPRQFF. J is TRBJ2-1 and V is TRBV11-2; the match to TRBD1 covers 12 bases. Germline CDR1 SGHAT, CDR2 FQNNGV. V lost 5 bases and J lost 13; bases outside the gene matches: 9. CDR3 size: 14 residues.

The sample holds a few counts of this clone. This chain uses TRBV5-1 with TRBJ1-2, with D perhaps TRBD1 (5 bases). The CDR3 loop spans 14 amino acids. In germline, CDR1 is SGHRS, CDR2 YFSETQ. V shed 4 bases and J shed 5 bases, with 15 bases lying between them. CDR3 sequence (DNA): TGCGCCAGCAGCGGTATAGGGGACTGGTATGGCTACACCTTC. This sequence encodes CASSGIGDWYGYTF.

This clone was seen a handful of times. This chain uses TRBV28 with TRBJ2-3; TRBD1 matches at 7 bases. The CDR3 covers 16 residues. Losses at the gene ends were 8 bases for V and 0 bases for J; bases not matched to a gene: 11. Germline-derived CDR1 and CDR2 are MDHEN and SYDVKM. CDR3 protein: CASLVGGLTSTDTQYF. CDR3 sequence (DNA): TGTGCCAGCCTCGTAGGGGGCCTGACTAGCACAGATACGCAGTATTTT.

The chain carries TRBV5-1 and TRBJ2-2; 8 nucleotides match TRBD1. From germline, CDR1 is SGHRS and CDR2 YFSETQ. The CDR3 extends over 14 amino acids. V shed 0 bases and J 9 bases; nucleotides not matched to a gene: 4. The CDR3 DNA reads TGCGCCAGCAGCTTGGGCCCAGGGGGCAGGGAGCTGTTTTTT. It codes for CASSLGPGGRELFF.

Here the CDR3 reads CASSTVNTGPETQYF. The DNA for the CDR3 is TGTGCCAGTAGTACCGTAAACACAGGGCCCGAGACCCAGTACTTC. The chain is built from TRBV19 and TRBJ2-5; TRBD1 is a possible D gene (6 bases). This CDR3 is 15 amino acids long. Germline V gene lookup returns CDR1 LNHDA and CDR2 SQIVND (reference sequence). V lost 4 bases, J lost 5 bases, and 17 bases lay in between.

The chain combines TRBV4-2 with TRBJ2-1; TRBD2 agrees at 10 bases. Germline loops: CDR1 LGHNA, CDR2 YNFKEQ. V lost 1 base to trimming and J lost 4 bases; unmatched junction nucleotides: 4. The CDR3 covers 16 residues. CDR3 in amino acids: CASSQGSGGVYNEQFF. The DNA of the CDR3 is TGTGCCAGCAGCCAAGGCAGCGGGGGGGTGTACAATGAGCAGTTCTTC.

The chain employs TRBV3-1 (or the pseudogene TRBV3-2) and TRBJ1-1, with TRBD1 matching over 7 bases. Germline CDR1 is LGHDT and CDR2 is YNNKEL (reference sequence). The CDR3 totals 14 residues. The trim removed 4 bases at V and 1 base at J, leaving 3 bases unmatched. The CDR3 DNA reads as TGTGCCAGCAGCCCATGGACAGGGAACACTGAAGCTTTCTTT. It translates to CASSPWTGNTEAFF.

This rearrangement joins TRBV5-1 to TRBJ1-1; 12 bases map to TRBD1. Germline V gene data show CDR1 as SGHRS and CDR2 as YFSETQ. Trimming at V came to 4 bases and at J to 5 bases, leaving 9 bases not matched to a gene. The CDR3 totals 16 residues. For the CDR3, the DNA is TGCGCCAGCAGCCCGGGACAGGGGGCGGTGGGGACTGAAGCTTTCTTT. This encodes CASSPGQGAVGTEAFF.

The rearrangement links TRBV9 to TRBJ2-3; TRBD2 aligns across 7 bases. Per germline, CDR1 SGDLS and CDR2 YYNGEE. Unmatched junction bases numbered 8, after V lost 10 bases and J lost 0 bases. The CDR3 consists of 14 residues. The CDR3 nucleotides are TGTGCCTCAACGGGAGGAGCTAGCACAGATACGCAGTATTTT. It specifies CASTGGASTDTQYF.

This sequence joins TRBV24-1 and TRBJ2-1, with TRBD1 matching 8 bases. The ends lost 7 bases at V and 4 bases at J; junction bases unmatched: 11. The CDR3 runs to 16 residues. Germline CDR1 is KGHDR and CDR2 is SFDVKD. CDR3 in DNA: TGTGCCACCAGCGGGACGGACAGGGAAATATACAATGAGCAGTTCTTC. Its translation: CATSGTDREIYNEQFF.

The V gene is TRBV27, the J gene TRBJ1-2; D is possibly TRBD1 (6 bases). The V end was cut by 3 bases, the J end by 6 bases, with 11 bases between. Germline V CDR1 and CDR2: MNHEY, SMNVEV (reference sequence). The CDR3 totals 13 residues. In nucleotides, the CDR3 is TGTGCCAGCAGTTTCGCAGGGGTTAATGGCTACACCTTC. This codes for CASSFAGVNGYTF.

The sample holds a few counts of this clone. V usage is TRBV28 and J usage is TRBJ1-2; tentatively, D is TRBD1 (6 bases). This CDR3 is 12 amino acids long. CDR1 and CDR2 from the germline V gene are MDHEN and SYDVKM. Trimming stripped 4 bases from V and 7 bases from J, with 10 bases between. CDR3: CASSSGTTGYTF. The CDR3 bases are TGTGCCAGCAGTTCCGGGACAACTGGCTACACCTTC.

The chain is built from TRBV20-1 and TRBJ2-1; D remains ambiguous. The ends were cut back, 3 bases at V and 9 bases at J, with 9 bases in the middle. Germline CDR1 and CDR2: DFQATT and SNEGSKA (reference sequence). This CDR3 region has 11 residues. The CDR3 coding sequence is TGCAGTGCTAGGGCGTCGGGTGAGCAGTTCTTC. Amino acid sequence: CSARASGEQFF.

CDR3 nucleotide sequence: TGTGCCATCGGGCAGGATAATCAGCCCCAGCATTTT. Protein: CAIGQDNQPQHF. The chain carries TRBV10-3 and TRBJ1-5; D gene uncertain. V shed 8 bases and J shed 4 bases, with 9 bases lying between them. The CDR3 runs 12 residues. Germline CDR1 reads ENHRY; CDR2 reads SYGVKD.

V and J are TRBV6-5 and TRBJ1-4; no clear D. The length of the CDR3 is 13 residues. Trimming stripped 2 bases from V and 7 bases from J, with 8 bases between. CDR1 and CDR2 from the germline V gene are MNHEY and SVGAGI. In DNA, the CDR3 is TGTGCCAGCAGTTACGGTGAGCGTGAAAAACTGTTTTTT. This gives the protein CASSYGEREKLFF.